These 12 T cell receptor beta chains were all obtained from the same sample, sequenced in a study of T cell repertoires in cytomegalovirus infection. Antigen specificity for these receptors is unknown. Using its own MiXCR run on the reads, TCRdb lists one record per CDR3 protein. This sample yields some 920,000 distinct CDR3 sequences, of which around 32% are seen a single time; 13% belongs to the top ten. The material was cultured CD8+ T cells from PBMCs, obtained from culture after CMV antigen stimulation. The receptors shown here come from a human donor in good health (CMV status not recorded). Some clones in this sample may be carry-over from other donors' samples.

The rearrangement links TRBV7-9 to TRBJ2-7, with a tentative D call TRBD1 (6 bases). The CDR3 runs 17 residues. Germline lookup yields CDR1 SEHNR and CDR2 FQNEAQ (reference sequence). V lost 3 bases, J lost 2 bases, and 20 bases lay in between. The CDR3 reads CASSFYRDTHWAYEQYF. The CDR3 bases are TGTGCCAGCAGCTTTTACCGGGACACCCACTGGGCCTACGAGCAGTACTTC.

The V call is TRBV12-3 or TRBV12-4, the J call TRBJ2-1, with D hard to call. The CDR3 totals 13 residues. Trimming left V 3 bases short and J 8 bases short, with 11 bases between. CDR3 protein: CASSLLGGDEQFF. Written as DNA, the CDR3 is TGTGCCAGCAGTTTGTTAGGCGGCGATGAGCAGTTCTTC.

In its sample, this clonotype was seen many times. The V call is TRBV12-3 or TRBV12-4, the J call TRBJ2-3; no clear D. This CDR3 has 14 amino acids. Trimming left V 1 base short and J 2 bases short, with 7 bases between. The DNA for the CDR3 is TGTGCCAGCAGTTTAGAACAGTACACAGATACGCAGTATTTT. It specifies CASSLEQYTDTQYF.

A few counts support this clonotype. The chain has TRBV5-5 and TRBJ1-3; 11 bases align to TRBD1. The CDR3 runs to 19 residues. V lost 1 base to trimming and J lost 2 bases; unmatched junction nucleotides: 11. Germline CDR1 SGHKS, CDR2 YYEKEE (reference sequence). The CDR3 DNA reads TGTGCCAGCAGCTTGCAGCCCTCCGCGGACAGGGGGCCTGGAAACACCATATATTTT. Protein: CASSLQPSADRGPGNTIYF.

The chain joins TRBV7-6 to TRBJ2-7, with 7 bases aligning to TRBD1. Per germline, CDR1 SGHVS and CDR2 FNYEAQ. The CDR3 contains 16 residues. J gave up 4 bases and V 4 bases, and 13 bases lay outside the gene matches. CDR3 nucleotides: TGTGCCAGCAGCTCAACCGACAGGGTGCAAATGTACGAGCAGTACTTC. Residues: CASSSTDRVQMYEQYF.

V and J are TRBV19 and TRBJ1-4; D ambiguous. CDR3 size: 12 residues. The V gene's germline CDR1 is LNHDA and CDR2 SQIVND (reference sequence). Trimming took off 3 bases at V and 7 bases at J, with 6 bases between the two ends. The CDR3 DNA reads TGTGCCAGTAGTATGCCCGTTGAAAAACTGTTTTTT. It is translated as CASSMPVEKLFF.

The V gene is TRBV9, the J gene TRBJ2-5; no definite D call. V was shortened by 2 bases and J by 2 bases, with 10 bases between the two germline ends. Germline-derived CDR1 and CDR2 are SGDLS and YYNGEE. This CDR3 has 14 residues. The CDR3 protein is CASSVGHRQETQYF. The CDR3 DNA reads TGTGCCAGCAGCGTTGGGCATCGGCAAGAGACCCAGTACTTC.

This clonotype was detected many times. The V and J genes are TRBV12-3 or TRBV12-4 and TRBJ2-5, with D unresolved. The V and J ends lost 3 bases and 5 bases respectively, with 10 bases between them. The CDR3 has 13 amino acids. The CDR3 DNA sequence: TGTGCCAGCAGTTTCCCGGGTGGGGAGACCCAGTACTTC. Encoded protein: CASSFPGGETQYF.

This rearrangement joins TRBV7-3 to TRBJ1-6; no reliable D call. Trimming took off 2 bases at V and 6 bases at J, with 5 bases between the two ends. Germline V gene lookup returns CDR1 SGHTA and CDR2 FQGTGA. The CDR3 spans 13 residues. The CDR3 sequence is CASSLGINSPLHF. The CDR3 region has the DNA TGTGCCAGCAGCTTAGGAATTAATTCACCCCTCCACTTT.

This clonotype was detected a few times. This chain joins TRBV7-3 and TRBJ2-2; D is perhaps TRBD1 (7 bases). V was clipped by 6 bases and J by 6 bases, with 17 bases between them. Germline-derived CDR1 and CDR2 are SGHTA and FQGTGA. This CDR3 has 15 residues. CDR3 sequence (DNA): TGTGCCAGCAGTCAAGGAGGGGGCGCAGCCGGGGAGCTGTTTTTT. It yields the protein CASSQGGGAAGELFF.

In the case of this clonotype: One end of the junction fails to match germline, which may point to a read error. The chain is built from TRBV7-6 and TRBJ2-1; TRBD2 agrees at 10 bases. CDR1 and CDR2 (germline): SGHVS, FNYEAQ. The CDR3 length is 16 residues. The CDR3 DNA reads TGTGCTAGCAGCTTTAAAGAACTAGCGGGGACCAATGAGCAGTTCTTC. Protein sequence: CASSFKELAGTNEQFF.

In this sample, this clonotype turned up once. The chain carries TRBV6-5 and TRBJ2-1; tentative D call: TRBD1 (7 bases). There are 14 residues in the CDR3. Trimming took off 2 bases at V and 6 bases at J, with 11 bases between the two ends. The germline CDR1 and CDR2 sequences are MNHEY and SVGAGI. The CDR3 sequence is CASSYGGGSNEQFF. The CDR3 DNA sequence: TGTGCCAGCAGTTACGGAGGGGGCTCCAATGAGCAGTTCTTC.